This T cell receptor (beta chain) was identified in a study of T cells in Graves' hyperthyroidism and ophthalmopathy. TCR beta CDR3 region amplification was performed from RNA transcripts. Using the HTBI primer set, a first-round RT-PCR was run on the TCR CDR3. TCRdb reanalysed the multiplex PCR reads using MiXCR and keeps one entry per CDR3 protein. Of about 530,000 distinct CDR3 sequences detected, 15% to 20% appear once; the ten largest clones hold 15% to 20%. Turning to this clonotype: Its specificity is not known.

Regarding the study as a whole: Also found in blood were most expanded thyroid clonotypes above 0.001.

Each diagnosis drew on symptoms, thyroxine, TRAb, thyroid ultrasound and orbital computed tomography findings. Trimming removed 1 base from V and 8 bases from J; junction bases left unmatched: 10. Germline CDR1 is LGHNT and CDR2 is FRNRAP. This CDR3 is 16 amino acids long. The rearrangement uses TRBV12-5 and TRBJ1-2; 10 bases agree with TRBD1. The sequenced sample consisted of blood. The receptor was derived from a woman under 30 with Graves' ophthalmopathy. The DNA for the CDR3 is TGTGCTAGTGGTTTGGACTTGCAGGACAGGGGGTCCGGCTACACCTTC. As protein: CASGLDLQDRGSGYTF.